This T cell receptor beta chain was documented in a study of cytomegalovirus exposure and HLA in healthy donors. As to this clone: What it binds is not known.

V lost 7 bases and J 5 bases, leaving 16 bases between the germline ends. Germline assignment: CDR1 SGHTS and CDR2 YDEGEE. This CDR3 contains 14 residues. Overall study findings and caveats: The authors later found most CMV-associated TCR beta chains appeared HLA-restricted. The study flagged about 150 TCR beta chains as cytomegalovirus-associated. Later, TCR association rates were found to vary by HLA locus, highest for DRB1 and lowest for HLA-C. Earlier analysis yielded a pattern in which most TCR beta V segments were productive about 87% or about 30% of the time.

Researchers ran the PCR with 60 Vbeta and 13 Jbeta primers. The repertoire was sequenced with immunoSEQ multiplex PCR; TCRdb's copy has only in-frame clones and lacks some. Here the sample spans some 87,000 clones, 70% to 85% being singletons. The rearrangement uses TRBV5-8 and TRBJ2-1, with D perhaps TRBD2 (7 bases). Material for sequencing was PBMCs. The receptor's source is a man aged 25-40 years in good health and CMV-seronegative. CDR3 loop: CASRPWGGHNEQFF. CDR3 sequence (DNA): TGTGCCAGCCGCCCCTGGGGGGGGCACAATGAGCAGTTCTTC.